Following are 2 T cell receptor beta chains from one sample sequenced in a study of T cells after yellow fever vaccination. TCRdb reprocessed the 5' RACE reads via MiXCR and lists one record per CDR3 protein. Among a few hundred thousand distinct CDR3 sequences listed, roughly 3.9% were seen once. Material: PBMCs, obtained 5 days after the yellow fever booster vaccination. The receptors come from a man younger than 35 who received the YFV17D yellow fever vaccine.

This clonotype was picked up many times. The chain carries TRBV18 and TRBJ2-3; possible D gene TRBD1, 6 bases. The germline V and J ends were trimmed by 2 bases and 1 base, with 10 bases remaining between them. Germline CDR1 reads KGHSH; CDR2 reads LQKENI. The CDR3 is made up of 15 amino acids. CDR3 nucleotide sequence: TGTGCCAGCTCACCAGGACAGCCCCGCACAGATACGCAGTATTTT. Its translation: CASSPGQPRTDTQYF.

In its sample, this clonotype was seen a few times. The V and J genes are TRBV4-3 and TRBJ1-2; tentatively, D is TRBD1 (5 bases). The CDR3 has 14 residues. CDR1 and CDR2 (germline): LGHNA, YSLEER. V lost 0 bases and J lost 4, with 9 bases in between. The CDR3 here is CASSQDPGFYGYTF. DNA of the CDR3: TGCGCCAGCAGCCAAGATCCAGGGTTCTATGGCTACACCTTC.